What follows are 17 T cell receptor beta chains derived from one specimen sequenced in a study of blood T cell repertoires in COVID-19 (dated by TCRdb to 2020 to 2022). The library was built by means of the immunoSEQ multiplex PCR assay. In TCRdb, the immuneACCESS table is reduced to in-frame sequences with V and J assigned. These tables do not hold every clone; where another copy was compared, an unresolved V gene accounts for under half, and the others remain unexplained. Within this sample are roughly 280,000 clones, with roughly 89% of them counted one time only. The ten top clones hold 1.9% of the sample. Sequenced material: PBMCs or T cells enriched from blood (not recorded which). The receptors shown here come from a woman in her sixties who had recovered from COVID-19.

The V gene is TRBV19, the J gene TRBJ2-2; 10 nucleotides agree with TRBD2. The germline CDR1 and CDR2 sequences are LNHDA and SQIVND (reference sequence). V trimming: 5 bases; J trimming: 5 bases; junction bases outside the gene matches: 8. This CDR3 contains 16 residues. CDR3 residues: CASSSLAGATTGELFF. Here the CDR3 DNA reads TGTGCCAGTAGTTCGCTAGCGGGGGCCACGACCGGGGAGCTGTTTTTT.

V is TRBV28 and J is TRBJ1-5; TRBD1 is a possible D gene (6 bases). V lost 8 bases and J 5 bases, leaving 16 bases between the germline ends. The CDR3 sequence is 14 residues long. Germline V gene lookup returns CDR1 MDHEN and CDR2 SYDVKM. DNA for the CDR3: TGTGCCAGCGGGAGGGGGACATCCGATCAGCCCCAGCATTTT. Translating it yields CASGRGTSDQPQHF.

V is TRBV5-1 and J is TRBJ1-6; D remains unclear. Per the germline V gene, CDR1 is SGHRS and CDR2 is YFSETQ. The V and J ends lost 0 bases and 7 bases respectively, with 5 bases between them. The CDR3 contains 13 residues. The CDR3: CASSLDPNSPLHF. In nucleotides, the CDR3 is TGCGCCAGCAGCTTGGATCCAAATTCACCCCTCCACTTT.

The V call is TRBV28, the J call TRBJ2-7; 7 nucleotides line up with TRBD1. There are 12 residues in the CDR3. Germline assignment: CDR1 MDHEN and CDR2 SYDVKM. The V segment lost 4 bases and the J segment 7 bases; nucleotides outside the gene matches: 4. The CDR3 DNA follows: TGTGCCAGCAGTTCCGGGACAGTTGAGCAGTACTTC. Its protein is CASSSGTVEQYF.

The chain is built from TRBV11-3 and TRBJ2-3; TRBD2 matches at 11 bases. V shed 2 bases and J 3 bases; nucleotides not matched to a gene: 10. The germline V gene encodes CDR1 SGHNT and CDR2 YENEEA. This CDR3 has 18 amino acids. The CDR3 DNA sequence: TGTGCCAGCAGCTTACATCCGGGTAGCGGGGGGGGTACAGATACGCAGTATTTT. Its protein product is CASSLHPGSGGGTDTQYF.

In its sample, this clone was seen once. V gene TRBV5-5 combines with J gene TRBJ2-1; the D gene is possibly TRBD1 (6 bases). Looked up from germline, CDR1 is SGHKS and CDR2 is YYEKEE (reference sequence). This CDR3 comprises 12 residues. V was pared by 7 bases and J by 9 bases, with 14 bases between. DNA for the CDR3: TGTGCCAGCGGGGACACCGCCAGTGAGCAGTTCTTC. This encodes CASGDTASEQFF.

The chain is built from TRBV5-4 and TRBJ1-2; TRBD1 aligns across 7 bases. The CDR3 loop spans 14 amino acids. V lost 4 bases, J lost 6 bases, and 9 bases stayed unmatched. Germline loops: CDR1 SGHNT, CDR2 YYREEE (reference sequence). The CDR3 DNA is TGTGCCAGCAGCGGATTACAGGGGACAGATGGCTACACCTTC. This codes for CASSGLQGTDGYTF.

The genes are TRBV29-1 and TRBJ2-7; TRBD1 matches at 7 bases. Trimming removed 4 bases from V and 4 bases from J; junction bases left unmatched: 10. The CDR3 is made up of 14 amino acids. CDR1 SQVTM and CDR2 ANQGSEA come from the germline V gene. For the CDR3, the DNA is TGCAGCGTTGGTTCCACAGGGGCCTCGTACGAGCAGTACTTC. Encoded protein: CSVGSTGASYEQYF.

The chain recombines TRBV28 with TRBJ2-7; tentative D call: TRBD1 (5 bases). The V gene lost 4 bases and the J gene lost 4 bases, with 23 bases spanning the gap. This CDR3 has 17 residues. Germline V gene sequence: CDR1 MDHEN, CDR2 SYDVKM. The CDR3 protein is CASSSIGLGLGAYEQYF. DNA of the CDR3: TGTGCCAGCAGTTCCATTGGGTTGGGGCTTGGGGCTTACGAGCAGTACTTC.

The chain has TRBV9 and TRBJ1-1; TRBD1 matches at 9 bases. The germline gives CDR1 SGDLS, CDR2 YYNGEE. This CDR3 comprises 14 residues. J lost 1 base, V lost 3 bases, and 1 base had no gene match. This CDR3 reads CASSADRGNTEAFF. In nucleotides, the CDR3 is TGTGCCAGCAGCGCGGACAGGGGGAACACTGAAGCTTTCTTT.

The rearrangement uses TRBV11-2 and TRBJ1-1; 9 nucleotides align to TRBD1. Germline V gives CDR1 SGHAT, CDR2 FQNNGV. The CDR3 has 14 residues. V was pared by 5 bases and J by 5 bases, with 6 bases of the junction left unmatched. The CDR3 DNA reads as TGTGCCAGCAGCGCCACAGGGGGCTTAACTGAAGCTTTCTTT. This translates into CASSATGGLTEAFF.

This chain uses TRBV15 with TRBJ2-3; a possible D gene is TRBD1 (5 bases). This CDR3 comprises 16 residues. In germline, CDR1 is LNHNV, CDR2 YYDKDF (reference sequence). Trimming removed 1 base at V and 3 bases at J, with 14 bases between. The CDR3 here is CATSRGDAGITDTQYF. CDR3 nucleotide sequence: TGTGCCACCAGCAGAGGGGATGCAGGGATAACAGATACGCAGTATTTT.

In regard to this clone: This sample also contains other DNA sequences that code for the same CDR3. This chain connects TRBV18 to TRBJ1-1; D gene unclear. The CDR3 length is 13 residues. Per germline, CDR1 KGHSH and CDR2 LQKENI. V shed 3 bases and J shed 1 base, with 6 bases lying between them. CDR3 protein: CASSPTENTEAFF. CDR3 DNA: TGTGCCAGCTCACCCACAGAGAACACTGAAGCTTTCTTT.

This clone was seen just once. The rearrangement joins TRBV5-1 to TRBJ1-5, with TRBD1 as a possible D gene (5 bases). The CDR3 contains 15 residues. Between the trimmed V and J ends, which lost 3 bases and 8 bases, there was a span of 18 bases. Germline CDR1 is SGHRS and CDR2 is YFSETQ. The CDR3 region is CASSWGGVPGEPQHF. The CDR3 coding sequence is TGCGCCAGCAGCTGGGGGGGAGTGCCGGGAGAGCCCCAGCATTTT.

This clone occurred once. The chain links TRBV6-5 to TRBJ2-6; D unclear. The CDR3 is made up of 13 amino acids. V lost 4 bases, J lost 1 base, and 2 bases lay in between. Germline values: CDR1 MNHEY, CDR2 SVGAGI. The CDR3: CASSSSGANVLTF. The CDR3 DNA sequence: TGTGCCAGCAGTTCTTCTGGGGCCAACGTCCTGACTTTC.

CDR3 sequence (DNA): TGTGCCAGAGAAAGGGGCGAGTGGGGCTATGGCTACACCTTC. This gives the protein CARERGEWGYGYTF. The chain joins TRBV2 to TRBJ1-2; possible D gene TRBD1, 5 bases. This CDR3 comprises 14 residues. Trimming pared 9 bases from V and 4 bases from J, leaving 18 bases between. CDR1 and CDR2 from the germline V gene are SNHLY and FYNNEI.

V and J are TRBV19 and TRBJ1-1; unclear D gene. The V end was cut by 2 bases, the J end by 6 bases, with 13 bases between. This CDR3 spans 14 amino acids. Germline CDR1 and CDR2: LNHDA and SQIVND (reference sequence). As DNA, the CDR3 is TGTGCCAGTAGTATACGGGATGGTGGATCTGAAGCTTTCTTT. This encodes CASSIRDGGSEAFF. Complete variable domain (other parts from reference TRBV19 and TRBJ1-1): DGGITQSPKYLFRKEGQNVTLSCEQNLNHDAMYWYRQDPGQGLRLIYYSQIVNDFQKGDIAEGYSVSREKKESFPLTVTSAQKNPTAFYLCASSIRDGGSEAFFGQGTRLTVV.